This is a list of T cell receptor beta chains from one sample in a study of cytomegalovirus exposure and HLA in healthy donors. Profiled with immunoSEQ multiplex PCR; TCRdb holds only in-frame clones, not every one. The data hold around 150,000 clones, with approximately 78% observed a single time. Sequencing input: PBMCs. The receptors here all came from a male donor in good health and CMV-seropositive. The CDR3 runs from the conserved cysteine through the conserved F or W. D genes are given only for firm matches. Clone size is stated in some rows and not others, as once, few, many or a class when expanded.

V gene,CDR3 length,clone size,D gene,J gene,CDR3 protein,CDR3 DNA
TRBV7-8,19,-,TRBD2,TRBJ2-1,CASSRVRPGSGSSYNEQFF,TGTGCCAGCAGCCGAGTCCGTCCTGGTAGCGGGTCTTCCTACAATGAGCAGTTCTTC
TRBV5-5,14,-,-,TRBJ1-5,CASSTQGSNQPQHF,TGTGCCAGCAGCACACAGGGATCGAATCAGCCCCAGCATTTT
TRBV4-3,12,-,TRBD2,TRBJ2-1,CASSPGTSEQFF,TGCGCCAGCAGCCCCGGGACTAGCGAGCAGTTCTTC
TRBV12-5,21,-,TRBD2,TRBJ2-1,CASGLATLPGLAGRSYNEQFF,TGTGCTAGTGGTTTGGCTACCCTTCCCGGACTAGCGGGAAGATCCTACAATGAGCAGTTCTTC
TRBV19,15,-,-,TRBJ2-5,CASRKGVPGQETQYF,TGTGCCAGTAGGAAGGGAGTGCCCGGACAAGAGACCCAGTACTTC
TRBV30,14,-,-,TRBJ1-2,CAWGGTLTGYGYTF,TGTGCCTGGGGTGGGACACTCACGGGCTATGGCTACACCTTC
TRBV2,15,few,TRBD2,TRBJ2-3,CASGTGLAGTDTQYF,TGTGCCAGCGGGACGGGACTAGCGGGCACAGATACGCAGTATTTT
TRBV27,17,-,-,TRBJ2-3,CASSASPSRRDTDTQYF,TGTGCCAGCAGTGCCTCCCCCTCTCGGCGGGACACAGATACGCAGTATTTT
TRBV18,12,-,-,TRBJ2-7,CASSPGVSEQYF,TGCGCCAGCTCACCAGGAGTCTCCGAGCAGTACTTC
TRBV19,13,-,-,TRBJ1-1,CASSKRGNTEAFF,TGTGCCAGTTCCAAAAGGGGGAACACTGAAGCTTTCTTT
TRBV5-1,13,-,-,TRBJ1-4,CASSLRSNEKLFF,TGCGCCAGCAGCTTGCGCAGTAATGAAAAACTGTTTTTT
TRBV7-9,17,-,TRBD1,TRBJ2-3,CASRPDGTDFTTDTQYF,TGTGCCAGCAGACCTGACGGGACAGACTTTACTACAGATACGCAGTATTTT